The sequence of this T cell receptor beta chain was determined in a study of blood T cell repertoires in COVID-19. Original handling: Amplification of reference gene primers was used by the study to estimate nucleated cell counts. The table came from immunoSEQ multiplex PCR; TCRdb's copy has only in-frame clones and leaves some out. For V, J and clone size, that table is used; D and trimming come from the DNA. The table records 280,000 or so clones, roughly 89% of them present only once. The CDR3 sequence is 19 residues long. V lost 1 base, J lost 0 bases, and 18 bases lay in between. The germline V gene encodes CDR1 SGHTA and CDR2 FQGNSA. The participants were between roughly 18 and 89 years old and came from roughly 24 US areas. Membership in each cohort depended on participant-reported clinical history. Contact with a PCR-confirmed or clinician-diagnosed COVID-19 case occurred within 2 weeks of entry.

The sample taken for sequencing was PBMCs or T cells enriched from blood (not recorded which). The chain joins TRBV7-2 to TRBJ1-4, with a tentative D call TRBD1 (5 bases). The source is a woman aged 45-65 years who had been exposed to COVID-19. The CDR3 nucleotides are TGTGCCAGCAGCTTAGGTCCCGGGACCGGGAGGGCAACTAATGAAAAACTGTTTTTT. This encodes CASSLGPGTGRATNEKLFF.